The subject of this entry is one TCR beta chain. The data were obtained in a study of blood T cell repertoires in COVID-19. Study-wide context: PBMCs, B-cell-depleted T cells, or T cells were the source of the cDNA or gDNA that made up the material.

Clones were read by immunoSEQ multiplex PCR, and TCRdb kept only the in-frame ones, dropping some. In the table there are 150,000 to 200,000 clones, 65% to 90% of which are singletons. The clonotype originates from a man aged 55 to 70 with acute or convalescent COVID-19. What was sequenced was peripheral blood.

The CDR3 is CASSESPTGFSGNTIYF. CDR3 DNA sequence: TGCGCCAGCAGTGAGTCGCCCACAGGCTTCTCTGGAAACACCATATATTTT. The chain carries TRBV10-1 and TRBJ1-3; D is perhaps TRBD1 (5 bases). This CDR3 is 17 amino acids long. Germline CDR1 is WNHNN and CDR2 is SYGVQD (reference sequence). V dropped 0 bases and J dropped 0 bases, with 12 bases sitting between them.